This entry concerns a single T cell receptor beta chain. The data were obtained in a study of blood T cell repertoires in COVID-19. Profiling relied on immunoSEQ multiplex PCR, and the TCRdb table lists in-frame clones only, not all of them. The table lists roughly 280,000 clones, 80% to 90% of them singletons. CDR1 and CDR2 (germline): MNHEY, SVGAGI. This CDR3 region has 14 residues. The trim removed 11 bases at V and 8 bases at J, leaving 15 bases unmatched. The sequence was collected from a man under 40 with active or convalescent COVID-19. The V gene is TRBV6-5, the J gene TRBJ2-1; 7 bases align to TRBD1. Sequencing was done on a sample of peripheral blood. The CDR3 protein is CAWHRDSRRDEQFF. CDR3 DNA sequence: TGTGCCTGGCACCGGGACAGTCGCCGGGATGAGCAGTTCTTC.